This TCR beta chain came from a study of CD8 T cells in Susac syndrome. From germline, CDR1 is SGHRS and CDR2 YFSETQ. J lost 1 base, V lost 6 bases, and 8 bases had no gene match. This CDR3 contains 16 residues. It was with random hexamers that roughly 0.45 to 1 ug RNA was reverse transcribed. Across 54 Vbeta and 13 Jbeta, immunoSEQ multiplex PCR amplified TCR beta CDR3. TCRdb re-called the immunoSEQ multiplex PCR reads through MiXCR, storing one row per CDR3 protein. The sample includes tens of thousands of distinct CDR3 sequences, around 93% seen only once; the top ten take around 0.52%. The rearrangement links TRBV5-1 to TRBJ2-2; 8 bases are a match to TRBD1. The sequenced sample consisted of CD4+ T cells from PBMCs. This TCR was recovered from a human donor with Susac syndrome. CDR3 in amino acids: CASTPGGTRNTGELFF. CDR3 DNA sequence: TGCGCCAGCACCCCAGGGGGCACTAGGAACACCGGGGAGCTGTTTTTT.